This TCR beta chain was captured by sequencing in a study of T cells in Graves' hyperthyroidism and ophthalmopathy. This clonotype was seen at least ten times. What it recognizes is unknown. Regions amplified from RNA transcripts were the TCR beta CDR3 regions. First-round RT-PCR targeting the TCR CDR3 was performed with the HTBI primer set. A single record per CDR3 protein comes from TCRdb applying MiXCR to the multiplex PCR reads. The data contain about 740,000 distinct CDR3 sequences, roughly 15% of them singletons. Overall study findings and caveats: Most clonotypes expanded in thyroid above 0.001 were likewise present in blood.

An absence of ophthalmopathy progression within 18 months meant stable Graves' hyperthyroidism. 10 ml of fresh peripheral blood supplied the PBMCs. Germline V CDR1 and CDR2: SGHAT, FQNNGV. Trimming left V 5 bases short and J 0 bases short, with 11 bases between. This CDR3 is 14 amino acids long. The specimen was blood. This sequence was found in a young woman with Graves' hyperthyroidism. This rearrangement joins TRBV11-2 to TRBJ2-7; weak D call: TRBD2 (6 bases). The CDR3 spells CASSPMGGSYEQYF. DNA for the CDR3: TGTGCCAGCAGCCCAATGGGGGGCTCCTACGAGCAGTACTTC.